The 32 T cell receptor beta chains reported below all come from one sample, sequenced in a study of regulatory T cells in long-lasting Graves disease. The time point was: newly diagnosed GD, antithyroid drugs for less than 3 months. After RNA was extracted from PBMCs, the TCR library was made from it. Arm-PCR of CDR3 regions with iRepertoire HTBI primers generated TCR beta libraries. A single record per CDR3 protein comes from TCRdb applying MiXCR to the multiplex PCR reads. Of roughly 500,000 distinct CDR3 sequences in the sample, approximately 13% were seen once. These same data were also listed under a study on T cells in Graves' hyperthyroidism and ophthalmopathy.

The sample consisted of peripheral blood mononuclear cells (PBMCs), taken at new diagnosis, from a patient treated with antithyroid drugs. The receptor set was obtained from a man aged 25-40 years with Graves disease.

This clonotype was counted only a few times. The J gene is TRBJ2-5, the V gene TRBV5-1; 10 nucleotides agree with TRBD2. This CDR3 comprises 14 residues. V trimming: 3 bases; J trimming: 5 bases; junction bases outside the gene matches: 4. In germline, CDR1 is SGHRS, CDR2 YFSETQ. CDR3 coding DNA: TGCGCCAGCAGCTCTAGCGGGAGCTGGGAGACCCAGTACTTC. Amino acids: CASSSSGSWETQYF.

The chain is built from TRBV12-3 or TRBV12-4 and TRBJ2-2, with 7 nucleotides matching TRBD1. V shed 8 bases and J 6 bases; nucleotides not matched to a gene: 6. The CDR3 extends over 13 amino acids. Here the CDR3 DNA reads TGTGCCAGCGGGAAGGGGGCCGCCGGGGAGCTGTTTTTT. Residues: CASGKGAAGELFF.

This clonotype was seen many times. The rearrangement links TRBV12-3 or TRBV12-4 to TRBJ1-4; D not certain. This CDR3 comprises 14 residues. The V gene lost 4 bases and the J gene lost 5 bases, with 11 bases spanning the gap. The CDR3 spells CASSSRTLNEKLFF. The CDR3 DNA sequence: TGTGCCAGCAGTTCTCGGACGCTAAATGAAAAACTGTTTTTT.

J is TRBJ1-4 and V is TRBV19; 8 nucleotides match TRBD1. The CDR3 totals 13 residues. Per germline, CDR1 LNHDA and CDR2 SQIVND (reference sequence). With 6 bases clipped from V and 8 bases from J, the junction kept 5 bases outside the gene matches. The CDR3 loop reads CASRITGGEKLFF. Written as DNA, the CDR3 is TGTGCCAGTAGGATAACAGGGGGAGAAAAACTGTTTTTT.

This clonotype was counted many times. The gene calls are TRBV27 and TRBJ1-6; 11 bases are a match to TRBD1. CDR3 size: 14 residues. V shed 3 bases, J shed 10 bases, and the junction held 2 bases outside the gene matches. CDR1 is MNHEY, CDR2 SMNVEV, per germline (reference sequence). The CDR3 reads CASSLDRGRSPLHF. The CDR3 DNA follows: TGTGCCAGCAGTTTGGACAGGGGGCGATCACCCCTCCACTTT.

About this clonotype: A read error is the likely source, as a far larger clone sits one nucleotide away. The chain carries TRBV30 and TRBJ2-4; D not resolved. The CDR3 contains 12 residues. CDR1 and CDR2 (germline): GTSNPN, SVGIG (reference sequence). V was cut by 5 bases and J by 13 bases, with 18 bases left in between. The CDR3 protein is CAWAPLNNEQYF. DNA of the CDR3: TGTGCCTGGGCGCCCCTTAACAATGAGCAGTACTTC.

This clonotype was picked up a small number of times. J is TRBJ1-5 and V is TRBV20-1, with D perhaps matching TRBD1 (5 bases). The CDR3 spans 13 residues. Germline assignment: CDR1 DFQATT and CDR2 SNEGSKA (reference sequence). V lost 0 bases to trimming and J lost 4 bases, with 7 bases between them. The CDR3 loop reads CSARDPGNQPQHF. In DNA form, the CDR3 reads TGCAGTGCTAGAGATCCAGGGAATCAGCCCCAGCATTTT.

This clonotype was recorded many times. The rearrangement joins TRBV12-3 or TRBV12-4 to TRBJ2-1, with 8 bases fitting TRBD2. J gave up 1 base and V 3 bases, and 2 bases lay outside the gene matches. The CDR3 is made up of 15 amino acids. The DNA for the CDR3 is TGTGCCAGCAGTTTTCAGCGGGGGTCCTACAATGAGCAGTTCTTC. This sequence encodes CASSFQRGSYNEQFF.

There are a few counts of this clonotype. The CDR3 region is CASSLGSLRGETQYF. The CDR3 nucleotides are TGTGCCAGCAGCTTGGGCTCGTTGAGGGGGGAGACCCAGTACTTC. The rearrangement uses TRBV7-9 and TRBJ2-5; perhaps TRBD1 as D (6 bases). Trimming removed 3 bases from V and 5 bases from J, with 16 bases in between. The CDR3 contains 15 residues. Germline assignment: CDR1 SEHNR and CDR2 FQNEAQ (reference sequence).

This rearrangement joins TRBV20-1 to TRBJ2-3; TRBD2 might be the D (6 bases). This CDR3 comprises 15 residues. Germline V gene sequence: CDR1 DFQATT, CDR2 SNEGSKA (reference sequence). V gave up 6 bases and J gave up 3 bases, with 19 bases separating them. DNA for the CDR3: TGCAGTGCCCCCCCCGGGGGAGCCAAAACAGATACGCAGTATTTT. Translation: CSAPPGGAKTDTQYF.

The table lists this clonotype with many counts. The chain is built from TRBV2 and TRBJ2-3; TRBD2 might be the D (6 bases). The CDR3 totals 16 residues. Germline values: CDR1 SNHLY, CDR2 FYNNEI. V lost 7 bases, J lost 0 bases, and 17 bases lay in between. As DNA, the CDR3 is TGTGCCAGCAACGTCCCGCTAGCGACTAGCACAGATACGCAGTATTTT. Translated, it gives CASNVPLATSTDTQYF.

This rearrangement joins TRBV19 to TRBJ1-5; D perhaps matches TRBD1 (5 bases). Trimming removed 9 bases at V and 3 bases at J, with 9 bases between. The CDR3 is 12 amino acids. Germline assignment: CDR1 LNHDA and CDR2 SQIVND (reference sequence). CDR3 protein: CASAGSNQPQHF. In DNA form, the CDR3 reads TGTGCCAGCGCAGGGTCCAATCAGCCCCAGCATTTT.

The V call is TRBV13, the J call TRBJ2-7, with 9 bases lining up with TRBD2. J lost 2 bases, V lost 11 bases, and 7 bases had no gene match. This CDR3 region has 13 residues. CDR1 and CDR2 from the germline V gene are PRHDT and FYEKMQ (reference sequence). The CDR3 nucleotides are TGTGCCGGTCCTAGCGGGGACCCCTACGAGCAGTACTTC. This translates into CAGPSGDPYEQYF.

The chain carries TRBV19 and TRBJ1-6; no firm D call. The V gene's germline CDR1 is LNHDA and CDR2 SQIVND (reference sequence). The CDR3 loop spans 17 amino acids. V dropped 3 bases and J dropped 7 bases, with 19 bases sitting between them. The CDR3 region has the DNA TGTGCCAGTAGTATCATCCCCGCCGACCTACGAAATTCACCCCTCCACTTT. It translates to CASSIIPADLRNSPLHF.

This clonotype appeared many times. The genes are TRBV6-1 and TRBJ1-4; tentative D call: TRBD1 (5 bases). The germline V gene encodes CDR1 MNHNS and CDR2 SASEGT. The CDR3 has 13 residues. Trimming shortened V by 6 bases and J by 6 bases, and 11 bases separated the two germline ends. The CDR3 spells CASSLGADEKLFF. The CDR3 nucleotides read TGTGCCAGCAGCCTCGGGGCAGATGAAAAACTGTTTTTT.

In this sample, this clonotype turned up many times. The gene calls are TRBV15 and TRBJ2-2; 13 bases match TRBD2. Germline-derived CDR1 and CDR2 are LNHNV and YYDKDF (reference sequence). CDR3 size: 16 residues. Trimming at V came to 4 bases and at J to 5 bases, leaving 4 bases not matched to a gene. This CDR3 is CATSNRLAGGTGELFF. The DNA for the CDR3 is TGTGCCACCAGCAACAGACTAGCGGGAGGAACCGGGGAGCTGTTTTTT.

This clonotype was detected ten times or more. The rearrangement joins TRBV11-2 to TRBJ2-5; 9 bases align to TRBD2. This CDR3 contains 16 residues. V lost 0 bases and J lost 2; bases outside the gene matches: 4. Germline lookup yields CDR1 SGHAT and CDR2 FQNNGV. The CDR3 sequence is CASSLEASGNQETQYF. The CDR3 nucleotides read TGTGCCAGCAGCTTAGAGGCTAGCGGGAATCAAGAGACCCAGTACTTC.

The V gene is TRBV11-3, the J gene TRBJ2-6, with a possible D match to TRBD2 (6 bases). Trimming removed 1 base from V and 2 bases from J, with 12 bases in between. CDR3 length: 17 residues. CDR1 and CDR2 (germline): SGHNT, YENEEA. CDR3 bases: TGTGCCAGCAGCTTAGGCCGGGGGACCCCTGGGGCCAACGTCCTGACTTTC. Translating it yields CASSLGRGTPGANVLTF.

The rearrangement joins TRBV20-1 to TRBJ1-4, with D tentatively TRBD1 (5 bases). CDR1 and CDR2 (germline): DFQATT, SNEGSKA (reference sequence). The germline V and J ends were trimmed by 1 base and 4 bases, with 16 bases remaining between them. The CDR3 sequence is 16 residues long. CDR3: CSARVGAPPLNEKLFF. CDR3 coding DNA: TGCAGTGCTAGAGTTGGGGCCCCACCTCTTAATGAAAAACTGTTTTTT.

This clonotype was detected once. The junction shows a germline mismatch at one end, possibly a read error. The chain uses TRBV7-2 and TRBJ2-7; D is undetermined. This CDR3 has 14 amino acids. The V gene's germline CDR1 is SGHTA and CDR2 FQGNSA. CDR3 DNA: TGTGCCAGCAGCTTAGGACACATCTCCTGCGAGCAGTACTTC. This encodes CASSLGHISCEQYF.

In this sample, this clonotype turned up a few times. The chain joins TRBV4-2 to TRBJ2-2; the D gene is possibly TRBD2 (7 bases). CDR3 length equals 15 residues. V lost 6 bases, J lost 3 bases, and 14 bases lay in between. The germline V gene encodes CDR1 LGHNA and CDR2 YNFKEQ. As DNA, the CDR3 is TGTGCCAGCAGTTCGAAGGGGGGGGACACCGGGGAGCTGTTTTTT. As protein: CASSSKGGDTGELFF.

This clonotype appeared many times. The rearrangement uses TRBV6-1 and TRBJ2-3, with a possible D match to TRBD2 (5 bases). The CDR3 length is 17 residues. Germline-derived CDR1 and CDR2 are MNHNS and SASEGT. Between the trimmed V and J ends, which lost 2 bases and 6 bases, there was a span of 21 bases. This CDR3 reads CASSERGGRTASDTQYF. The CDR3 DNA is TGTGCCAGCAGTGAACGTGGAGGCAGAACGGCGTCGGATACGCAGTATTTT.

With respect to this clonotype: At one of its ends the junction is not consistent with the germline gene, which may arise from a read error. The CDR3 coding sequence is TGTGCCAGCAGGGGACAGGGGCCAGATACGCGGTATTTT. Protein product: CASRGQGPDTRYF. V and J are TRBV2 and TRBJ2-3; TRBD1 agrees at 10 bases. Germline V gene data show CDR1 as SNHLY and CDR2 as FYNNEI. CDR3 length equals 13 residues.

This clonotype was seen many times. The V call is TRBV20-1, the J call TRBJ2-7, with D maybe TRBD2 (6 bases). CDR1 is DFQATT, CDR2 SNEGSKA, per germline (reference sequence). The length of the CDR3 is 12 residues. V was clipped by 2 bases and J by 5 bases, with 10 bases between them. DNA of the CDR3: TGCAGTGCTAGACCCGGAGGGCACGAGCAGTACTTC. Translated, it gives CSARPGGHEQYF.

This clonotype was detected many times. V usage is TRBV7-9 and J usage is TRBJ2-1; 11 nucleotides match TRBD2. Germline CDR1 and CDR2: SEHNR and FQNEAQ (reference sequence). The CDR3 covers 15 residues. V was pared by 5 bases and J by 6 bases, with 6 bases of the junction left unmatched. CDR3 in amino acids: CASSRGLAGINEQFF. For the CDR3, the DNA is TGTGCCAGCAGCCGCGGACTAGCGGGCATCAATGAGCAGTTCTTC.

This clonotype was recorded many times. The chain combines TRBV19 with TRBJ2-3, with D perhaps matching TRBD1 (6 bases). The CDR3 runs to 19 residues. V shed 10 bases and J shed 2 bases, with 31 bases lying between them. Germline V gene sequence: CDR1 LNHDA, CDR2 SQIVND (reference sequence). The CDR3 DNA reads TGTGCCACCGAGAACAGCCGAGGGGGATCAGCAGTTATCACAGATACGCAGTATTTT. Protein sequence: CATENSRGGSAVITDTQYF.

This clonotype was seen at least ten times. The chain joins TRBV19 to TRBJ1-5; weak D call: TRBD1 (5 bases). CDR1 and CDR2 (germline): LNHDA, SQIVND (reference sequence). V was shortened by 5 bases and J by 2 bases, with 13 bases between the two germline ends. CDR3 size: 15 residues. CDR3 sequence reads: CASSWVGRGNQPQHF. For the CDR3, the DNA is TGTGCCAGTAGTTGGGTCGGCAGGGGCAATCAGCCCCAGCATTTT.

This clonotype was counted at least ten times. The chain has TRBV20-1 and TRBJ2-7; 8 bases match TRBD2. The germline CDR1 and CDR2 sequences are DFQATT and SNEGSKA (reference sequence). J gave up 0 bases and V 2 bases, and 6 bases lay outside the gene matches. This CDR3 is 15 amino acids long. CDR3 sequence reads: CSARLSGDSSYEQYF. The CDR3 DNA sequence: TGCAGTGCTAGACTTAGCGGGGATAGCTCCTACGAGCAGTACTTC.

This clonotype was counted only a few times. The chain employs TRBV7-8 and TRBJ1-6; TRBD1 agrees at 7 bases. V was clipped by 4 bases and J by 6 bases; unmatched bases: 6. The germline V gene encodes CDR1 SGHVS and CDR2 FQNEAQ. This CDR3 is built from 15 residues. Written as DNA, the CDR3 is TGTGCCAGCAGCTCAGGGGGTTCAGTTAATTCACCCCTCCACTTT. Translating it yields CASSSGGSVNSPLHF.

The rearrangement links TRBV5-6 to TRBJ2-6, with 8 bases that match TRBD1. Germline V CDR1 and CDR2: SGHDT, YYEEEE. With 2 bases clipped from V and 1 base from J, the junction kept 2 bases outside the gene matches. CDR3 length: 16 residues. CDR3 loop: CASSFGQGSGANVLTF. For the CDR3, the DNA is TGTGCCAGCAGCTTTGGACAGGGATCTGGGGCCAACGTCCTGACTTTC. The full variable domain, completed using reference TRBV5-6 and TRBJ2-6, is DAGVTQSPTHLIKTRGQQVTLRCSPKSGHDTVSWYQQALGQGPQFIFQYYEEEERQRGNFPDRFSGHQFPNYSSELNVNALLLGDSALYLCASSFGQGSGANVLTFGAGSRLTVL.

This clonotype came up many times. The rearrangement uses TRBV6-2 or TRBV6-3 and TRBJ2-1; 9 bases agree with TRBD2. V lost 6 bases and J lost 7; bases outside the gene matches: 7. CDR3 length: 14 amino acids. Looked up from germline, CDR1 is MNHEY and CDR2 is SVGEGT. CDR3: CASRVGGRANEQFF. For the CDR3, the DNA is TGTGCCAGCAGAGTCGGCGGGAGGGCAAATGAGCAGTTCTTC.

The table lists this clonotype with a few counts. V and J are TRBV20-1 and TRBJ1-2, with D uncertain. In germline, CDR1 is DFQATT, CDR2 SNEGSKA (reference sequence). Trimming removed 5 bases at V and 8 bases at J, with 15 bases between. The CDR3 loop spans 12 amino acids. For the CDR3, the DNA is TGCAGTGCTGTGACCGTGAAGAAGGGCTACACCTTC. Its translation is CSAVTVKKGYTF.